Detailed here is one T cell receptor beta chain. Its antigen remains unidentified. Use of 60 Vbeta and 13 Jbeta primers characterized the PCR. TCRdb's table, derived via immunoSEQ multiplex PCR, lists solely in-frame clones and lacks some. The sample includes 150,000 to 200,000 clones, around 87% of them seen just once. This sample stems from a study of cytomegalovirus exposure and HLA in healthy donors. Study-level information: There were around 390 genotyped donors. Of these, roughly 82% fell in the genetic ancestry cluster associated with self-reported Caucasian donors.

Study-wide results and caveats: In vitro data verified three CMV-associated chains as specific for CMV antigens. A likely sequencing artifact accounted for one observed cluster of highly shared sequence variants. With high specificity and sensitivity, the classifier reportedly diagnosed cytomegalovirus status.

Per the germline V gene, CDR1 is MDHEN and CDR2 is SYDVKM. The CDR3 contains 16 residues. V was shortened by 4 bases and J by 6 bases, with 19 bases between the two germline ends. Sequencing input: PBMCs. The V call is TRBV28, the J call TRBJ1-5; perhaps TRBD1 as D (5 bases). This clonotype was sampled from a woman aged 18 to 35 in good health and CMV-seronegative. The CDR3 loop is CASSSRWGVGSQPQHF. Here the CDR3 DNA reads TGTGCCAGCAGTTCCCGCTGGGGGGTGGGGAGTCAGCCCCAGCATTTT.